The 6 T cell receptor beta chains below come from one sample, sequenced in a study of blood T cells in healthy people across ages. The second PCR ran roughly 6 to 12 cycles with a sample-barcoded 5' primer and J-beta primers. MiXCR, applied by TCRdb to the 5' RACE reads, yields one record per CDR3 protein. The repertoire has roughly 1,800,000 distinct CDR3 sequences, around half of them found once; the top ten carry more than 2%. The sequenced sample was blood. These TCRs come from a woman in her thirties or forties in good health.

The chain combines TRBV6-5 with TRBJ2-5; the D gene is possibly TRBD2 (5 bases). The V gene's germline CDR1 is MNHEY and CDR2 SVGAGI. This CDR3 is 19 amino acids long. Trimming shortened V by 0 bases and J by 1 base, and 21 bases separated the two germline ends. CDR3 DNA sequence: TGTGCCAGCAGTTACTCGAACTGGTTGAACCCAGAGGGCCAAGAGACCCAGTACTTC. It translates to CASSYSNWLNPEGQETQYF.

The chain carries TRBV5-1 and TRBJ1-2; D uncertain. Germline CDR1 SGHRS, CDR2 YFSETQ. The CDR3 is 14 amino acids. Trimming removed 5 bases at V and 3 bases at J, with 14 bases between. The CDR3 protein is CASREGWSDYGYTF. In nucleotides, the CDR3 is TGCGCCAGCAGGGAGGGCTGGTCTGACTATGGCTACACCTTC.

The gene calls are TRBV6-2 or TRBV6-3 and TRBJ2-4; a possible D gene is TRBD2 (5 bases). The J call may be mistaken, given a closer DNA end match to TRBJ2-7. This CDR3 contains 15 residues. In germline, CDR1 is MNHEY, CDR2 SVGEGT. DNA for the CDR3: TGTGCCAGCAGTAGCGAGAGGGAAAGTGTACACGAGCAGTACTTC. This codes for CASSSERESVHEQYF.

V usage is TRBV20-1 and J usage is TRBJ1-6; D possibly corresponds to TRBD1 (5 bases). There are 15 residues in the CDR3. The germline V and J ends were trimmed by 3 bases and 10 bases, with 19 bases remaining between them. Germline loops: CDR1 DFQATT, CDR2 SNEGSKA (reference sequence). As DNA, the CDR3 is TGCAGTGCTAGGGAACAGGAACTCGGAGGGTCACCCCTCCACTTT. It translates to CSAREQELGGSPLHF.

The V gene is TRBV20-1, the J gene TRBJ1-6; a possible D gene is TRBD1 (6 bases). Trimming left V 3 bases short and J 7 bases short, with 7 bases between. The CDR3 has 12 amino acids. The germline gives CDR1 DFQATT, CDR2 SNEGSKA (reference sequence). CDR3: CSARDRNSPLHF. CDR3 DNA sequence: TGCAGTGCTAGGGACAGAAATTCACCCCTCCACTTT.

In its sample, this clonotype was seen a few times. The chain recombines TRBV14 with TRBJ2-5; 10 bases are shared with TRBD1. The CDR3 totals 15 residues. Germline V gives CDR1 SGHDN, CDR2 FVKESK. Losses at the gene ends were 4 bases for V and 4 bases for J; bases not matched to a gene: 6. Written as DNA, the CDR3 is TGTGCCAGCAGCCGGGGACAGGGGTTCGTAGAGACCCAGTACTTC. Translated: CASSRGQGFVETQYF.